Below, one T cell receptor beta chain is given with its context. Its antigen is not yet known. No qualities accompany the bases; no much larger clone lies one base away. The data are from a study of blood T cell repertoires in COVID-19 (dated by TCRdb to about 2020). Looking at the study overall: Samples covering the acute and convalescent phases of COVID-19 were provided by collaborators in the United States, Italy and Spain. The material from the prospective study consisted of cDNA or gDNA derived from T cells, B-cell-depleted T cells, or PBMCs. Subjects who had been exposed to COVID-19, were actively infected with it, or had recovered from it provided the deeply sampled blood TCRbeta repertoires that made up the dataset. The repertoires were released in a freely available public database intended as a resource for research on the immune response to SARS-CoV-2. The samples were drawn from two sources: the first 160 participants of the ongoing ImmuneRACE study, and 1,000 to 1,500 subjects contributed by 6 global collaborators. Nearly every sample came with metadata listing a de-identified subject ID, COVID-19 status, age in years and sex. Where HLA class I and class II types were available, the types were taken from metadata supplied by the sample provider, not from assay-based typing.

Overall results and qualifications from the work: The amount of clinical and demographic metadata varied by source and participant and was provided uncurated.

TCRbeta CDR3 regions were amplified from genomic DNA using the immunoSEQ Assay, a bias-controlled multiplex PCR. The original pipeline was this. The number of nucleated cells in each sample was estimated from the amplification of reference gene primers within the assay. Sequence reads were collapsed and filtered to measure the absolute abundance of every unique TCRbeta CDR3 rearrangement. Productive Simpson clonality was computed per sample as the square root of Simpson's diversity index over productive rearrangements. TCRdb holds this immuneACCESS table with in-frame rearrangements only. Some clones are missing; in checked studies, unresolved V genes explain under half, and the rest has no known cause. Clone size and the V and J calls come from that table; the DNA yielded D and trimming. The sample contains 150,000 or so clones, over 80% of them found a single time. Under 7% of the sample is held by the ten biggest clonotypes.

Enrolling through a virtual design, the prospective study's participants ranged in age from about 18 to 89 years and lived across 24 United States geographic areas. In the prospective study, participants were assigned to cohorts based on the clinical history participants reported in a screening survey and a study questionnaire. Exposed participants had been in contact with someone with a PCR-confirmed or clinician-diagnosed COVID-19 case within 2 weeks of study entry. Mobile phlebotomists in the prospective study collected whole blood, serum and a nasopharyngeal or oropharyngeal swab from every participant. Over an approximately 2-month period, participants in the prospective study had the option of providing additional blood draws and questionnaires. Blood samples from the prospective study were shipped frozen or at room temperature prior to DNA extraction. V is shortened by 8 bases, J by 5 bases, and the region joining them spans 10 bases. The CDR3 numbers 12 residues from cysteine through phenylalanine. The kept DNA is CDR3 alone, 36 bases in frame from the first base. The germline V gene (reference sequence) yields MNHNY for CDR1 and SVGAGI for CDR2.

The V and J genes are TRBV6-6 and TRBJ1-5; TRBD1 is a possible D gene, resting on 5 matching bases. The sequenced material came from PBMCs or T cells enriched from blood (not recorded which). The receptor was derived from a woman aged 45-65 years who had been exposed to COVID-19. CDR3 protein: CASSTGDQPQHF. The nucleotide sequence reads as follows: TGTGCCAGCTCTACAGGAGATCAGCCCCAGCATTTT.